What follows are 23 T cell receptor beta chains derived from one specimen sequenced in a study of cytomegalovirus exposure and HLA in healthy donors. Sequencing was performed with immunoSEQ multiplex PCR; in TCRdb, only in-frame clones are kept and a portion is missing. The data contain 120,000 to 150,000 clones, about 88% of them singletons. What was sequenced was PBMCs. The source of these receptors is a woman aged 18-35 years in good health and CMV-seropositive.

This clone was observed once. The rearrangement uses TRBV5-1 and TRBJ1-2, with D unclear. Germline V gene lookup returns CDR1 SGHRS and CDR2 YFSETQ. The CDR3 contains 13 residues. V dropped 4 bases and J dropped 3 bases, with 10 bases sitting between them. CDR3 loop: CASSRRRDYGYTF. The CDR3, as DNA: TGCGCCAGCAGCCGCAGGCGGGACTATGGCTACACCTTC.

V is TRBV4-2 and J is TRBJ2-5, with D hard to call. Germline V gene data show CDR1 as LGHNA and CDR2 as YNFKEQ. V was cut by 0 bases and J by 3 bases, with 14 bases left in between. There are 16 residues in the CDR3. The CDR3 coding sequence is TGTGCCAGCAGCCAAGATCAGCTAGATGGAGAAGAGACCCAGTACTTC. Protein product: CASSQDQLDGEETQYF.

V is TRBV9 and J is TRBJ2-1, with 10 nucleotides matching TRBD2. The CDR3 runs 15 residues. Trimming took 4 bases from V and 3 from J; bases not matched to a gene: 4. The germline gives CDR1 SGDLS, CDR2 YYNGEE. The CDR3 sequence is CASSPRTSGYNEQFF. The CDR3, as DNA: TGTGCCAGCAGCCCACGGACTAGCGGCTACAATGAGCAGTTCTTC. Complete variable domain (other parts from reference TRBV9 and TRBJ2-1): DSGVTQTPKHLITATGQRVTLRCSPRSGDLSVYWYQQSLDQGLQFLIQYYNGEERAKGNILERFSAQQFPDLHSELNLSSLELGDSALYFCASSPRTSGYNEQFFGPGTRLTVL.

CDR3 in amino acids: CASSHPTTTSGRGANEQFF. CDR3 in DNA: TGTGCCAGCAGCCACCCAACCACGACTAGCGGGAGGGGGGCCAATGAGCAGTTCTTC. This chain uses TRBV5-6 with TRBJ2-1, with 14 bases fitting TRBD2. Germline V gene sequence: CDR1 SGHDT, CDR2 YYEEEE. This CDR3 has 19 residues. The J segment lost 6 bases and the V segment lost 4 bases, leaving 15 bases of the junction unmatched.

The chain recombines TRBV5-4 with TRBJ2-2; the match to TRBD1 covers 9 bases. The J segment lost 4 bases and the V segment lost 4 bases, leaving 5 bases of the junction unmatched. The CDR3 length is 15 residues. The germline V gene encodes CDR1 SGHNT and CDR2 YYREEE (reference sequence). The CDR3, as DNA: TGTGCCAGCAGCGCTTTACAGGGGGCCACCGGGGAGCTGTTTTTT. Translated, it gives CASSALQGATGELFF.

V gene TRBV6-5 combines with J gene TRBJ1-2; possibly TRBD1 for D (5 bases). This CDR3 is built from 15 residues. In germline, CDR1 is MNHEY, CDR2 SVGAGI. Deletions cut 0 bases from V and 4 bases from J, with 12 bases between. CDR3: CASSYSRGLSYGYTF. The CDR3 DNA follows: TGTGCCAGCAGTTACTCGAGGGGACTAAGCTATGGCTACACCTTC.

J is TRBJ2-1 and V is TRBV19; 8 nucleotides match TRBD2. Germline V lookup: CDR1 LNHDA, CDR2 SQIVND (reference sequence). Unmatched junction bases numbered 5, after V lost 6 bases and J lost 4 bases. The CDR3 covers 14 residues. The DNA of the CDR3 is TGTGCCAGTAGCTGGCTAGCGGGTTACAATGAGCAGTTCTTC. It is translated as CASSWLAGYNEQFF.

J is TRBJ2-3 and V is TRBV27; D is undetermined. Trimming removed 5 bases at V and 2 bases at J, with 14 bases between. Germline CDR1 is MNHEY and CDR2 is SMNVEV (reference sequence). CDR3 length: 15 residues. The CDR3 bases are TGTGCCAGCAGTCTCCGTGTTCGTAACACAGATACGCAGTATTTT. This sequence encodes CASSLRVRNTDTQYF.

The rearrangement uses TRBV12-2 and TRBJ2-7; the table calls TRBD1, which could not be checked here. TRBV12-2 is a listed pseudogene. The CDR3 is 17 amino acids. The CDR3 coding sequence is TGTGCAAGTCGCTTCCCTCCGGGACAGGGATCTTCCTACGAGCAGTACTTC. This gives the protein CASRFPPGQGSSYEQYF.

V is TRBV28 and J is TRBJ1-1; no reliable D call. The CDR3 totals 14 residues. Between the trimmed V and J ends, which lost 6 bases and 6 bases, there was a span of 17 bases. CDR1 and CDR2 from the germline V gene are MDHEN and SYDVKM. The CDR3 DNA sequence: TGTGCCAGCAGATCCCCCGGGGAGTCCCCTGAAGCTTTCTTT. It is translated as CASRSPGESPEAFF. The complete variable domain, with remaining parts taken from reference TRBV28 and TRBJ1-1, reads DVKVTQSSRYLVKRTGEKVFLECVQDMDHENMFWYRQDPGLGLRLIYFSYDVKMKEKGDIPEGYSVSREKKERFSLILESASTNQTSMYLCASRSPGESPEAFFGQGTRLTVV.

The chain has TRBV27 and TRBJ2-1; 8 bases are a match to TRBD1. Germline V gene data show CDR1 as MNHEY and CDR2 as SMNVEV (reference sequence). V lost 3 bases to trimming and J lost 9 bases; unmatched junction nucleotides: 7. The CDR3 runs 14 residues. The CDR3 DNA is TGTGCCAGCAGTTTGCGGACAGGGTCGGGTGAGCAGTTCTTC. Amino acids: CASSLRTGSGEQFF.

This clone was recorded once. The same CDR3 arises from other DNA sequences in this sample as well. The genes are TRBV5-1 and TRBJ2-7, with TRBD1 as a possible D gene (5 bases). V lost 0 bases, J lost 1 base, and 8 bases lay in between. This CDR3 contains 14 residues. Germline V lookup: CDR1 SGHRS, CDR2 YFSETQ. The CDR3 DNA reads as TGCGCCAGCAGCTTGGTACCAGGGTCCTACGAGCAGTACTTC. Translation: CASSLVPGSYEQYF.

The chain combines TRBV11-2 with TRBJ1-4; D perhaps matches TRBD1 (6 bases). V lost 5 bases to trimming and J lost 3 bases, with 13 bases between them. The CDR3 covers 15 residues. CDR1 is SGHAT, CDR2 FQNNGV, per germline. The CDR3 DNA sequence: TGTGCCAGCAGCCATAAGGACAGCCCTAATGAAAAACTGTTTTTT. Translation: CASSHKDSPNEKLFF.

The chain combines TRBV5-1 with TRBJ2-3; tentative D call: TRBD1 (6 bases). CDR1 is SGHRS, CDR2 YFSETQ, per germline. Trimming took off 3 bases at V and 1 base at J, with 9 bases between the two ends. This CDR3 has 14 residues. CDR3 region: CASSWTVGTDTQYF. CDR3 sequence (DNA): TGCGCCAGCAGCTGGACAGTAGGCACAGATACGCAGTATTTT.

In regard to this clone: Germline and junction disagree at one end, which may indicate a read error. This chain uses TRBV7-7 with TRBJ2-2; D may be TRBD2 (6 bases). There are 17 residues in the CDR3. The germline CDR1 and CDR2 sequences are SSHAT and FNYEAQ (reference sequence). This chain's CDR3 is CASSPRSGLGGTGELFF. For the CDR3, the DNA is TGTGCTAGCAGCCCCAGGAGCGGTCTGGGAGGTACCGGGGAGCTGTTTTTT. The full variable domain, with the rest looked up from reference TRBV7-7 and TRBJ2-2, is GAGVSQSPRYKVTKRGQDVTLRCDPISSHATLYWYQQALGQGPEFLTYFNYEAQPDKSGLPSDRFSAERPEGSISTLTIQRTEQRDSAMYRCASSPRSGLGGTGELFFGEGSRLTVL.

The chain has TRBV6-5 and TRBJ1-2; possible D gene TRBD1, 5 bases. Trimming shortened V by 4 bases and J by 0 bases, and 12 bases separated the two germline ends. This CDR3 has 15 amino acids. Germline loops: CDR1 MNHEY, CDR2 SVGAGI. The CDR3 nucleotides are TGTGCCAGCAGTTCCGCTGACAGTACTAACTATGGCTACACCTTC. The encoded protein is CASSSADSTNYGYTF.

This chain uses TRBV19 with TRBJ1-1; weak D call: TRBD1 (6 bases). This CDR3 has 16 amino acids. V was pared by 5 bases and J by 1 base, with 17 bases between. Germline CDR1 LNHDA, CDR2 SQIVND (reference sequence). The CDR3 bases are TGTGCCAGTAGTCCCGGTTGGGGGGGCAGGAACACTGAAGCTTTCTTT. This sequence encodes CASSPGWGGRNTEAFF.

V and J are TRBV19 and TRBJ2-7; perhaps TRBD1 as D (5 bases). V dropped 8 bases and J dropped 2 bases, with 25 bases sitting between them. Germline CDR1 and CDR2: LNHDA and SQIVND (reference sequence). CDR3 length: 17 residues. This chain's CDR3 is CASHLTGRGIYPYEQYF. DNA for the CDR3: TGTGCCAGTCATCTTACCGGTAGGGGAATCTATCCCTACGAGCAGTACTTC.

Only one count was recorded for this clone. V gene TRBV11-1 combines with J gene TRBJ2-7; the match to TRBD1 covers 9 bases. CDR3 length: 15 amino acids. Trimming at V came to 3 bases and at J to 2 bases, leaving 5 bases not matched to a gene. Germline CDR1 and CDR2: SGHAT and FQDESV (reference sequence). Here the CDR3 reads CASSLEGQGTYEQYF. The CDR3 region has the DNA TGTGCCAGCAGCTTGGAGGGACAGGGCACCTACGAGCAGTACTTC.

This chain links TRBV5-1 with TRBJ2-5; a weak D match, TRBD2 (6 bases). The CDR3 has 15 amino acids. Trimming cost V 1 base and J 1 base, with 11 bases left between them. Germline CDR1 SGHRS, CDR2 YFSETQ. In DNA form, the CDR3 reads TGCGCCAGCAGCTTGATGCGGGGCCGCCAAGAGACCCAGTACTTC. Its protein product is CASSLMRGRQETQYF.

The genes are TRBV19 and TRBJ2-4, with TRBD2 matching 8 bases. There are 18 residues in the CDR3. Unmatched junction bases numbered 11, after V lost 3 bases and J lost 1 base. Per germline, CDR1 LNHDA and CDR2 SQIVND (reference sequence). CDR3 in DNA: TGTGCCAGTAGTATCTCAACGGGACTAGAGGCGGCCAAAAACATTCAGTACTTC. It encodes CASSISTGLEAAKNIQYF.

The chain joins TRBV6-5 to TRBJ1-2, with TRBD1 as a possible D gene (5 bases). The germline V gene encodes CDR1 MNHEY and CDR2 SVGAGI. V was clipped by 5 bases and J by 1 base, with 14 bases between them. The CDR3 totals 15 residues. The CDR3 protein is CASSRGGDSNYGYTF. In DNA form, the CDR3 reads TGTGCCAGCAGTCGGGGGGGAGACAGTAACTATGGCTACACCTTC.

V gene TRBV10-3 combines with J gene TRBJ2-1, with no clear D. Trimming took 6 bases from V and 6 from J, leaving 15 bases between them. This CDR3 comprises 14 residues. Germline-derived CDR1 and CDR2 are ENHRY and SYGVKD. The CDR3 protein is CAISAIPEANEQFF. The CDR3 nucleotides are TGTGCCATCAGCGCAATCCCCGAGGCCAATGAGCAGTTCTTC.